The subject of this entry is one TCR beta chain. Germline lookup yields CDR1 LNHDA and CDR2 SQIVND (reference sequence). This CDR3 region has 15 residues. V dropped 5 bases and J dropped 0 bases, with 14 bases sitting between them. TCRdb's table, derived via immunoSEQ multiplex PCR, lists solely in-frame clones and lacks some. This table holds some 290,000 clones, roughly 88% found once. The participants were between about 18 and 95 years old and came from under 25 US areas. Researchers sorted participants into cohorts using their self-reported clinical history. This specimen belongs to a study of blood T cell repertoires in COVID-19. Study in general: Samples representing acute and convalescent COVID-19 were sourced from the United States, Italy and Spain.

The chain employs TRBV19 and TRBJ2-7, with a weak D call TRBD2 (6 bases). This clonotype was obtained from a woman aged 35 to 49 with acute COVID-19. The specimen sequenced was PBMCs or T cells enriched from blood (not recorded which). The CDR3 DNA reads TGTGCCAGTAGTCCAATAGCGGAGAGCTCCTACGAGCAGTACTTC. This encodes CASSPIAESSYEQYF.